The 30 T cell receptor beta chains below were found in one sample sequenced in a study of cytomegalovirus exposure and HLA in healthy donors. The PCR used 60 Vbeta and 13 Jbeta primers. Profiling relied on immunoSEQ multiplex PCR, and the TCRdb table lists in-frame clones only, not all of them. Here the sample spans some 200,000 clones, roughly 77% being singletons. Sequencing was carried out using PBMCs. All receptors derive from a male donor in good health and CMV-seropositive.

The chain links TRBV7-2 to TRBJ1-2; D not certain. V was clipped by 0 bases and J by 5 bases, with 10 bases between them. Germline-derived CDR1 and CDR2 are SGHTA and FQGNSA. The CDR3 runs to 14 residues. This CDR3 reads CASSLALSGYGYTF. For the CDR3, the DNA is TGTGCCAGCAGCTTAGCGCTGTCGGGGTATGGCTACACCTTC.

This clone was seen a handful of times. This chain joins TRBV6-5 and TRBJ1-6, with D hard to call. Trimming took off 8 bases at V and 0 bases at J, with 8 bases between the two ends. Germline V gene data show CDR1 as MNHEY and CDR2 as SVGAGI. This CDR3 has 14 residues. The CDR3 here is CASRGNSYNSPLHF. CDR3 nucleotides: TGTGCCAGCCGGGGAAACTCCTATAATTCACCCCTCCACTTT.

The V call is TRBV9, the J call TRBJ1-1; 10 nucleotides match TRBD1. J lost 5 bases, V lost 3 bases, and 4 bases had no gene match. The CDR3 is 14 residues long. CDR1 is SGDLS and CDR2 is YYNGEE in the germline V gene. The CDR3 loop is CASSDGTGVTEAFF. CDR3 nucleotide sequence: TGTGCCAGCAGCGATGGGACAGGGGTAACTGAAGCTTTCTTT.

This clone was seen a few times. The chain carries TRBV10-3 and TRBJ1-1, with 7 bases fitting TRBD1. Trimming cost V 3 bases and J 3 bases; bases outside gene matches: 7. The CDR3 covers 15 residues. Germline assignment: CDR1 ENHRY and CDR2 SYGVKD. CDR3 sequence (DNA): TGTGCCATCAGTGACCCGACCCAGGGGGACACTGAAGCTTTCTTT. Translating gives CAISDPTQGDTEAFF.

The gene calls are TRBV29-1 and TRBJ2-7; tentative D call: TRBD2 (6 bases). Trimming took 3 bases from V and 5 from J, leaving 17 bases between them. Germline assignment: CDR1 SQVTM and CDR2 ANQGSEA. This CDR3 is built from 14 residues. CDR3 residues: CSVEAGTGEDEQYF. The CDR3 nucleotides are TGCAGCGTTGAGGCCGGGACGGGAGAAGACGAGCAGTACTTC.

V usage is TRBV29-1 and J usage is TRBJ2-5; weak D call: TRBD2 (5 bases). CDR3 length: 11 amino acids. Looked up from germline, CDR1 is SQVTM and CDR2 is ANQGSEA. With 5 bases removed from V and 5 bases from J, the gap between germline ends came to 9 bases. The CDR3 here is CSVSDLETQYF. The CDR3 DNA reads TGCAGCGTTTCGGACTTGGAGACCCAGTACTTC.

The gene calls are TRBV28 and TRBJ1-1; the D is unclear. The V and J ends lost 6 bases and 6 bases respectively, with 8 bases between them. The CDR3 is 11 residues long. CDR1 is MDHEN, CDR2 SYDVKM, per germline. CDR3 loop: CASRSTAEAFF. CDR3 sequence (DNA): TGTGCCAGCAGGTCCACTGCTGAAGCTTTCTTT.

V gene TRBV7-2 combines with J gene TRBJ2-7; D not resolved. Germline lookup yields CDR1 SGHTA and CDR2 FQGNSA. The CDR3 is 15 residues long. Trimming removed 0 bases at V and 1 base at J, with 10 bases between. The CDR3, as DNA: TGTGCCAGCAGCTTAGCGAACAGTAATTCCTACGAGCAGTACTTC. Translated, it gives CASSLANSNSYEQYF.

V and J are TRBV28 and TRBJ1-1, with D possibly matching TRBD1 (5 bases). Per the germline V gene, CDR1 is MDHEN and CDR2 is SYDVKM. The CDR3 has 13 amino acids. Deletions cut 6 bases from V and 10 bases from J, with 18 bases between. The CDR3, as DNA: TGTGCCAGCAGCCAGAACGAAGGGGCTAGAGCTTTCTTT. Translated: CASSQNEGARAFF.

The rearrangement joins TRBV19 to TRBJ2-7, with TRBD1 as a possible D gene (6 bases). Germline V lookup: CDR1 LNHDA, CDR2 SQIVND (reference sequence). This CDR3 region has 15 residues. The ends were cut back, 2 bases at V and 7 bases at J, with 18 bases in the middle. The CDR3 DNA sequence: TGTGCCAGTAGTATATACGACAGGCGAGCAGGGGAGCAGTACTTC. Amino acid sequence: CASSIYDRRAGEQYF.

This chain uses TRBV4-1 with TRBJ2-5, with TRBD2 matching over 12 bases. Trimming cost V 5 bases and J 2 bases; bases outside gene matches: 6. CDR1 and CDR2 (germline): MGHRA, YSYEKL. CDR3 size: 16 residues. CDR3 amino acids: CASSTSGGLLQETQYF. CDR3 DNA sequence: TGCGCCAGCAGCACTAGCGGGGGGCTCCTGCAAGAGACCCAGTACTTC.

Points on this clone: One end of the junction varies from germline; a read error may be responsible. This sequence joins TRBV7-7 and TRBJ1-1; unclear D gene. Germline lookup yields CDR1 SSHAT and CDR2 FNYEAQ (reference sequence). CDR3 length equals 13 residues. CDR3 nucleotides: TGTGCTAGCAGCCCACTCCCGGAGGGCCGGCCTTTCTTT. It codes for CASSPLPEGRPFF.

This clone has a single count. V and J are TRBV11-1 and TRBJ2-7, with 7 bases matching TRBD2. The ends lost 4 bases at V and 7 bases at J; junction bases unmatched: 10. The germline gives CDR1 SGHAT, CDR2 FQDESV (reference sequence). CDR3 length equals 14 residues. The CDR3 loop is CASSSGGKPWEQYF. In nucleotides, the CDR3 is TGTGCCAGCAGCTCCGGGGGGAAGCCTTGGGAGCAGTACTTC.

This chain uses TRBV5-1 with TRBJ1-1, with D maybe TRBD1 (6 bases). This CDR3 comprises 15 residues. The V gene's germline CDR1 is SGHRS and CDR2 YFSETQ. The ends were cut back, 4 bases at V and 6 bases at J, with 19 bases in the middle. CDR3 amino acids: CASSAGQPGLPEAFF. CDR3 DNA: TGCGCCAGCAGCGCAGGACAGCCGGGGCTCCCTGAAGCTTTCTTT. The whole variable domain, filled in from reference TRBV5-1 and TRBJ1-1, reads KAGVTQTPRYLIKTRGQQVTLSCSPISGHRSVSWYQQTPGQGLQFLFEYFSETQRNKGNFPGRFSGRQFSNSRSEMNVSTLELGDSALYLCASSAGQPGLPEAFFGQGTRLTVV.

V and J are TRBV4-1 and TRBJ2-2; D might be TRBD2 (6 bases). V shed 4 bases and J shed 3 bases, with 15 bases lying between them. Per the germline V gene, CDR1 is MGHRA and CDR2 is YSYEKL. CDR3 length equals 16 residues. The CDR3 loop is CASSLTEGLHTGELFF. For the CDR3, the DNA is TGCGCCAGCAGCCTCACGGAAGGACTACACACCGGGGAGCTGTTTTTT.

The chain couples TRBV25-1 to TRBJ1-5, with a weak D call TRBD1 (5 bases). Trimming cost V 3 bases and J 11 bases, with 14 bases left between them. The CDR3 has 13 amino acids. The germline V gene encodes CDR1 MGHDK and CDR2 SYGVNS. The CDR3 region is CASSDQGAWAQHF. Written as DNA, the CDR3 is TGTGCCAGCAGTGACCAGGGTGCGTGGGCCCAGCATTTT.

This clone occurred a few times. J is TRBJ1-1 and V is TRBV4-3; unclear D gene. Germline V gene lookup returns CDR1 LGHNA and CDR2 YSLEER. V was trimmed by 3 bases and J by 4 bases, leaving 18 bases between them. The length of the CDR3 is 16 residues. The CDR3 protein is CASSQGSGGRVTEAFF. The CDR3 DNA sequence: TGCGCCAGCAGCCAGGGCTCCGGAGGGAGGGTCACTGAAGCTTTCTTT.

The J gene is TRBJ2-1, the V gene TRBV9; possibly TRBD2 for D (6 bases). The CDR3 spans 15 residues. Germline CDR1 is SGDLS and CDR2 is YYNGEE. The V end was cut by 2 bases, the J end by 5 bases, with 14 bases between. The CDR3 DNA is TGTGCCAGCAGCGTCGGGGGTCGACTTGACAATGAGCAGTTCTTC. Its translation is CASSVGGRLDNEQFF.

The rearrangement joins TRBV9 to TRBJ1-1, with D unresolved. CDR3 length: 12 residues. V shed 4 bases and J shed 1 base, with 5 bases lying between them. Germline V lookup: CDR1 SGDLS, CDR2 YYNGEE. The CDR3 coding sequence is TGTGCCAGCAGCTCCCAGAACACTGAAGCTTTCTTT. Amino acids: CASSSQNTEAFF.

The chain carries TRBV9 and TRBJ2-1, with D possibly being TRBD1 (5 bases). Germline V CDR1 and CDR2: SGDLS, YYNGEE. Between the trimmed V and J ends, which lost 0 bases and 4 bases, there was a span of 14 bases. The CDR3 sequence is 16 residues long. CDR3 in DNA: TGTGCCAGCAGCGTAGTCGACAGTCCTAGGTACAATGAGCAGTTCTTC. It encodes CASSVVDSPRYNEQFF.

The V gene is TRBV28, the J gene TRBJ1-5; 7 nucleotides agree with TRBD1. J gave up 4 bases and V 8 bases, and 2 bases lay outside the gene matches. CDR3 size: 12 residues. Germline CDR1 reads MDHEN; CDR2 reads SYDVKM. DNA of the CDR3: TGTGCCAGCGAGGGGGCGAATCAGCCCCAGCATTTT. Translated, it gives CASEGANQPQHF. The variable domain in full, with the rest retrieved from reference TRBV28 and TRBJ1-5, is DVKVTQSSRYLVKRTGEKVFLECVQDMDHENMFWYRQDPGLGLRLIYFSYDVKMKEKGDIPEGYSVSREKKERFSLILESASTNQTSMYLCASEGANQPQHFGDGTRLSIL.

This clone has a single count. The chain combines TRBV5-1 with TRBJ2-5, with D perhaps matching TRBD2 (5 bases). V was cut by 5 bases and J by 0 bases, with 11 bases left in between. The CDR3 contains 14 residues. Germline V CDR1 and CDR2: SGHRS, YFSETQ. For the CDR3, the DNA is TGCGCCAGCAGTCCCAACGGGAACCAAGAGACCCAGTACTTC. This codes for CASSPNGNQETQYF.

The chain combines TRBV27 with TRBJ1-5; tentatively, D is TRBD1 (6 bases). CDR1 and CDR2 (germline): MNHEY, SMNVEV (reference sequence). CDR3 length: 12 amino acids. V lost 4 bases, J lost 7 bases, and 8 bases lay in between. CDR3 protein: CASSSQGQPQHF. For the CDR3, the DNA is TGTGCCAGCAGTTCGCAGGGGCAGCCCCAGCATTTT.

The chain is built from TRBV15 and TRBJ1-4, with D possibly matching TRBD1 (6 bases). The CDR3 runs 18 residues. Trimming took 1 base from V and 1 from J, leaving 16 bases between them. CDR1 is LNHNV, CDR2 YYDKDF, per germline (reference sequence). The CDR3: CATSRVPGGAGTNEKLFF. CDR3 bases: TGTGCCACCAGCAGAGTACCCGGGGGGGCTGGAACTAATGAAAAACTGTTTTTT. Together with reference TRBV15 and TRBJ1-4, the CDR3 gives the full variable domain: DAMVIQNPRYQVTQFGKPVTLSCSQTLNHNVMYWYQQKSSQAPKLLFHYYDKDFNNEADTPDNFQSRRPNTSFCFLDIRSPGLGDTAMYLCATSRVPGGAGTNEKLFFGSGTQLSVL.

The rearrangement joins TRBV28 to TRBJ1-1; D is undetermined. Trimming took 5 bases from V and 4 from J, leaving 5 bases between them. Per germline, CDR1 MDHEN and CDR2 SYDVKM. CDR3 length: 11 residues. The CDR3, as DNA: TGTGCCAGCAGTCGGGTCACTGAAGCTTTCTTT. Residues: CASSRVTEAFF.

The chain has TRBV11-2 and TRBJ2-5; perhaps TRBD1 as D (6 bases). This CDR3 contains 15 residues. The germline gives CDR1 SGHAT, CDR2 FQNNGV. The V end was cut by 5 bases, the J end by 0 bases, with 13 bases between. The CDR3 DNA sequence: TGTGCCAGCAGCAATTGGGACACTTACCAAGAGACCCAGTACTTC. Amino acids: CASSNWDTYQETQYF.

This chain connects TRBV11-3 to TRBJ1-3; D is ambiguous. Germline V CDR1 and CDR2: SGHNT, YENEEA. Trimming took off 5 bases at V and 3 bases at J, with 17 bases between the two ends. The CDR3 length is 16 residues. CDR3 region: CASSQSRAPFGNTIYF. The CDR3 DNA sequence: TGTGCCAGCAGCCAGTCGCGGGCGCCGTTTGGAAACACCATATATTTT.

The gene calls are TRBV14 and TRBJ2-1; the D gene is possibly TRBD2 (5 bases). Germline V gene data show CDR1 as SGHDN and CDR2 as FVKESK. Trimming removed 0 bases from V and 6 bases from J, with 18 bases in between. The CDR3 consists of 17 residues. This CDR3 is CASSQDPVAGPSNEQFF. The CDR3 bases are TGTGCCAGCAGCCAAGACCCGGTCGCGGGCCCCTCCAATGAGCAGTTCTTC.

The chain joins TRBV13 to TRBJ2-5, with 8 bases that match TRBD2. Germline-derived CDR1 and CDR2 are PRHDT and FYEKMQ (reference sequence). V lost 4 bases, J lost 2 bases, and 18 bases stayed unmatched. CDR3 size: 19 residues. In DNA, the CDR3 is TGTGCCAGCAGCTCAAACCCCCCTTTGGCGGGAGGTATACAAGAGACCCAGTACTTC. Translated: CASSSNPPLAGGIQETQYF.

This clone was picked up one time. The V and J genes are TRBV2 and TRBJ2-1; no clear D. Germline V gene sequence: CDR1 SNHLY, CDR2 FYNNEI. This CDR3 region has 14 residues. With 2 bases removed from V and 11 bases from J, the gap between germline ends came to 16 bases. This CDR3 reads CASSEYPLEPQQFF. The CDR3 DNA reads TGTGCCAGCAGTGAATACCCTCTAGAGCCACAGCAGTTCTTC. The full variable domain, completed using reference TRBV2 and TRBJ2-1, is EPEVTQTPSHQVTQMGQEVILRCVPISNHLYFYWYRQILGQKVEFLVSFYNNEISEKSEIFDDQFSVERPDGSNFTLKIRSTKLEDSAMYFCASSEYPLEPQQFFGPGTRLTVL.